Below, one TCR beta chain is given with its context. This specimen comes from a study of blood T cell repertoires in COVID-19. Using immunoSEQ multiplex PCR, the repertoire was profiled, and TCRdb retains in-frame clones only, with some absent. The data contain roughly 250,000 clones, approximately 83% of them singletons. The source is a woman in her thirties or forties with acute COVID-19. The sample consisted of PBMCs or T cells enriched from blood (not recorded which).

CDR3 bases: TGTGCCAGCAGCTCCCGGAGGTACGATCTTGATGAAAAACTGTTTTTT. Amino acid sequence: CASSSRRYDLDEKLFF. This chain uses TRBV7-9 with TRBJ1-4; no clear D. CDR1 and CDR2 from the germline V gene are SEHNR and FQNEAQ (reference sequence). Trimming took off 4 bases at V and 6 bases at J, with 18 bases between the two ends. The CDR3 is 16 amino acids.